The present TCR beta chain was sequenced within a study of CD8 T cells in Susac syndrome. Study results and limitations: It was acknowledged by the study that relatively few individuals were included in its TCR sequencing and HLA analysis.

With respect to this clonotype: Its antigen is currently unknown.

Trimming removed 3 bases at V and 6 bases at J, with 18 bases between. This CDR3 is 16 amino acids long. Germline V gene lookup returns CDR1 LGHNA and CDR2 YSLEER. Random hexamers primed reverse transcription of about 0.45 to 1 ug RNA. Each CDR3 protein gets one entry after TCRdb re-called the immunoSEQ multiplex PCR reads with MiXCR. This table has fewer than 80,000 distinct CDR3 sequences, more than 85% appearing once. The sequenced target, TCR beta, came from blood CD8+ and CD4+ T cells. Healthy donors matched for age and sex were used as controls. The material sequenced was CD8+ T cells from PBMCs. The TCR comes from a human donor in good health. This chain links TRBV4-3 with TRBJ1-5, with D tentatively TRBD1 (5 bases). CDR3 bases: TGCGCCAGCAGCCACTCATTGGATAGGGGACTTCAGCCCCAGCATTTT. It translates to CASSHSLDRGLQPQHF.